This T cell receptor (beta chain) was sequenced in a study of T-cell reconstitution after alpha-beta-depleted transplantation in children listed by TCRdb under 2016. Background for the entire study: Using TCR repertoire profiling, the study quantitatively followed how T-cell immune reconstitution unfolded in children after TCRalphabeta/CD19-depleted allogeneic hematopoietic cell transplantation.

Libraries came from PCR. Instrument on record: Illumina HiSeq 2500. Molecular barcoding was employed in the preparation of TCR libraries, with unique molecular identifiers being used to normalize TCRbeta repertoire quantification. The public sequencing data were trimmed at Q25 with fastp and processed into clonotypes with MiXCR by TCRdb, which kept only in-frame beta chains. Merged by CDR3 protein, the rows form single entries marked with the most common genes and DNA. Here the sample has about 230,000 distinct CDR3 sequences; approximately 9.9% occur a single time. About 5% of the sample is taken by the ten largest. The CDR3 has 19 amino acids, counting the end cysteine and phenylalanine. Only CDR3 DNA is held: 57 bases, read in frame from base 1. V drops 4 bases and J drops 0 bases, leaving 20 bases in between. CDR1 and CDR2, looked up from the germline V gene, are SGHRS and YFSETQ. This clonotype showed up just a few times. The specificity of this receptor is unknown. No base-level quality is on record; no much larger clone is a single base apart.

This specimen was PBMCs from the stem cell graft donor, taken from the stem cell graft. The sequence came from a human donor who donated a stem cell graft to a child with SCID. The chain employs TRBV5-1 and TRBJ2-6, with TRBD2 tentatively as D gene (6 bases match). In nucleotide form, the sequence is TGCGCCAGCAGCGGGCGAGAAAAAGCGGGTGCCTCTGGGGCCAACGTCCTGACTTTC. Translated, this gives CASSGREKAGASGANVLTF.